These 2 T cell receptor beta chains were sequenced from one sample in a study of CXCR3-negative and CXCR3-positive naive CD8 T cells. 5' RACE that incorporated UMI labels was used to prepare the TRB cDNA libraries. TCRdb re-analyzed the 5' RACE reads; it lists each CDR3 protein once, without DNA. This table holds about 45,000 distinct CDR3 sequences. Input material: memory CD8+ T cells from blood. These receptors originate from a human donor in good health. Some clones in this sample may be carry-over from other donors' samples.

J is TRBJ1-2 and V is TRBV29-1; the TCRdb call, TRBD1, lacks DNA for checking. This CDR3 comprises 15 residues. Germline values: CDR1 SQVTM, CDR2 ANQGSEA. The CDR3 region is CSVAGQGARDYGYTF. The whole variable domain, remainder taken from reference TRBV29-1 and TRBJ1-2, is SAVISQKPSRDICQRGTSLTIQCQVDSQVTMMFWYRQQPGQSLTLIATANQGSEATYESGFVIDKFPISRPNLTFSTLTVSNMSPEDSSIYLCSVAGQGARDYGYTFGSGTRLTVV.

This CDR3 reads CASSKGQRNHAQFF. The J gene is TRBJ2-1, the V gene TRBV6-2 or TRBV6-3; as DNA is missing, the TRBD1 call by TCRdb cannot be tested. The germline gives CDR1 MNHEY, CDR2 SVGEGT. The CDR3 spans 14 residues.